This TCR beta chain was retrieved from a study of T cells in Graves' hyperthyroidism and ophthalmopathy. Overall study results and limits: Clonotypes that were expanded in thyroid above 0.001 mostly appeared in blood too.

With 4 bases removed from V and 8 bases from J, the gap between germline ends came to 11 bases. The germline CDR1 and CDR2 sequences are ENHRY and SYGVKD. The CDR3 covers 12 residues. A remark on this clonotype: No antigen is known for it.

Using RNA transcripts as the source, TCR beta CDR3 regions were amplified. RT-PCR in the first round (using the HTBI primer set) targeted the TCR CDR3. From the multiplex PCR reads, TCRdb called clonotypes with MiXCR, one entry per CDR3 protein. This sample has more than 550,000 distinct CDR3 sequences, with roughly 17% found just once. Uncontrolled infection, other autoimmune disease, pregnancy or lactation barred patients from enrollment. Clinical symptoms, serum thyroxine, TRAb, thyroid ultrasound and orbital computed tomography established diagnosis. Isolation of PBMCs was performed on around 9.4 ml fresh peripheral blood.

This chain links TRBV10-3 with TRBJ1-1, with D tentatively TRBD1 (5 bases). Input material: blood. The receptor's source is a man aged 45-65 years with Graves' hyperthyroidism. CDR3 sequence (DNA): TGTGCCATCAGTGGGGGGGAAGCAGAAGCTTTCTTT. It codes for CAISGGEAEAFF.